This T cell receptor beta chain comes out of a study of T-cell reconstitution after alpha-beta-depleted transplantation in children. Study-wide findings and caveats: The authors attributed T-cell counts and diversity one year after transplant mostly to newly produced T cells. Reports say that about two months after transplant, the alpha-beta T cells came out of several hundred graft clones that had expanded.

This clonotype was seen a few times. Antigen unknown. V lost 5 bases to trimming and J lost 2 bases, with 20 bases between them. CDR3 length: 17 amino acids. Germline values: CDR1 MDHEN, CDR2 SYDVKM. As it was prepared, the TCRbeta library received unique molecular identifiers. TCRdb redid the calling of the PCR reads with MiXCR, one entry per CDR3 protein. The sample lists 800,000 to 1,000,000 distinct CDR3 sequences, 25% to 30% occurring once. V gene TRBV28 combines with J gene TRBJ2-3; D may match TRBD1 or TRBD2 (7 bases each). Sequenced material: PBMCs, mostly from graft donor cells, taken 360 days after TCRalphabeta/CD19-depleted stem cell transplant. The TCR originated in a boy under two years old who had a stem cell transplant for SCID, so the T cells may come from the graft donor. CDR3 DNA: TGTGCCAGCAGTGCCCGATTGACAGGGAGGGACACAGATACGCAGTATTTT. This gives the protein CASSARLTGRDTDTQYF.